This TCR beta chain was profiled in a study of T cell responses to AZD1222 COVID-19 vaccine. The protocol was immunoSEQ multiplex PCR, while the TCRdb copy is restricted to in-frame clones and leaves out a portion. The data contain roughly 180,000 clones, almost 90% of them singletons. After removal of 0 bases from V and 4 bases from J, the junction contained 6 bases not matched to a gene. From germline, CDR1 is SGHDN and CDR2 FVKESK. This CDR3 contains 16 residues. General study findings and limits: White British people made up most donors, females outnumbered males, and clonal diversity was possibly underestimated.

In the case of this clone: The antigen is not known.

The source was peripheral blood, collected on day 0 of AZD1222 vaccination. The chain uses TRBV14 and TRBJ2-4; the match to TRBD1 covers 7 bases. This TCR was sampled from an adult in good health. In DNA form, the CDR3 reads TGTGCCAGCAGCCAAGAAATTGACAGGGTGAAAAACATTCAGTACTTC. Protein product: CASSQEIDRVKNIQYF.